Presented here are 24 T cell receptor beta chains from one specimen sequenced in a study of T cells after yellow fever vaccination. One entry per CDR3 protein, called by TCRdb with MiXCR from the 5' RACE reads. The repertoire holds 500,000 to 650,000 distinct CDR3 sequences, about 15% seen once, with roughly 17% in the top ten. The source material was PBMCs, sampled 5 days after the first yellow fever vaccination. These TCRs come from a man aged 18 to 35 who received the YFV17D yellow fever vaccine.

The J gene is TRBJ1-2, the V gene TRBV9; D is possibly TRBD1 (5 bases). This CDR3 is built from 14 residues. CDR1 and CDR2 from the germline V gene are SGDLS and YYNGEE. Trimming took 6 bases from V and 3 from J, leaving 15 bases between them. CDR3 nucleotide sequence: TGTGCCAGCACCACGGGGGACGATTACTATGGCTACACCTTC. Its translation: CASTTGDDYYGYTF.

In DNA, the CDR3 is TGTGCCAGCCGCTTATCCGTCGGTGATAGCAATCAGCCCCAGCATTTT. As protein: CASRLSVGDSNQPQHF. The J gene is TRBJ1-5, the V gene TRBV4-2, with D hard to call. Trimming removed 8 bases at V and 0 bases at J, with 17 bases between. The CDR3 is made up of 16 amino acids. Germline CDR1 is LGHNA and CDR2 is YNFKEQ.

At least ten counts were recorded for this clonotype. The chain couples TRBV18 to TRBJ1-5, with D hard to call. Trimming removed 2 bases from V and 6 bases from J, with 11 bases in between. Per the germline V gene, CDR1 is KGHSH and CDR2 is LQKENI. This CDR3 is 14 amino acids long. CDR3 DNA sequence: TGTGCCAGCTCACCAGGGGATCTAGGTCAGCCCCAGCATTTT. The encoded protein is CASSPGDLGQPQHF.

The V call is TRBV5-4, the J call TRBJ2-5, with TRBD2 matching over 12 bases. Germline V gene sequence: CDR1 SGHNT, CDR2 YYREEE (reference sequence). The CDR3 contains 17 residues. V lost 4 bases, J lost 5 bases, and 12 bases stayed unmatched. The CDR3 DNA reads TGTGCCAGCAGCGCGACTAGCGGGGGCCCCCCTGGGGAGACCCAGTACTTC. This gives the protein CASSATSGGPPGETQYF.

The gene calls are TRBV5-1 and TRBJ2-2; D is uncertain. The CDR3 length is 15 residues. Germline values: CDR1 SGHRS, CDR2 YFSETQ. V gave up 0 bases and J gave up 5 bases, with 11 bases separating them. The CDR3 region has the DNA TGCGCCAGCAGCTTGGAGGCGAGAATAACCGGGGAGCTGTTTTTT. It codes for CASSLEARITGELFF.

Only a few counts were recorded for this clonotype. The chain employs TRBV11-1 and TRBJ2-4; the match to TRBD1 covers 9 bases. V shed 0 bases, J shed 2 bases, and the junction held 11 bases outside the gene matches. The germline V gene encodes CDR1 SGHAT and CDR2 FQDESV (reference sequence). This CDR3 is built from 19 residues. This CDR3 reads CASSLAGTGTLVTKNIQYF. The CDR3 DNA sequence: TGTGCCAGCAGCTTAGCCGGGACAGGGACCCTTGTTACCAAAAACATTCAGTACTTC. Together with reference TRBV11-1 and TRBJ2-4, the CDR3 gives the full variable domain: EAEVAQSPRYKITEKSQAVAFWCDPISGHATLYWYRQILGQGPELLVQFQDESVVDDSQLPKDRFSAERLKGVDSTLKIQPAELGDSAMYLCASSLAGTGTLVTKNIQYFGAGTRLSVL.

Only a few counts were recorded for this clonotype. Since a much larger clone is just one base distant, this may be a read error. The V call is TRBV7-6, the J call TRBJ2-5; a weak D match, TRBD2 (7 bases). The ends were cut back, 3 bases at V and 1 base at J, with 9 bases in the middle. The germline CDR1 and CDR2 sequences are SGHVS and FNYEAQ. The CDR3 loop spans 14 amino acids. The CDR3 region has the DNA TGTGCCAGCAGCTTCGCGGGGGCCCAAGAGACCCAGTACTTC. It encodes CASSFAGAQETQYF.

This clonotype was counted ten times or more. The V gene is TRBV30, the J gene TRBJ1-5; D not resolved. Looked up from germline, CDR1 is GTSNPN and CDR2 is SVGIG (reference sequence). This CDR3 contains 13 residues. V was cut by 0 bases and J by 4 bases, with 7 bases left in between. CDR3 in amino acids: CAWSVAANQPQHF. CDR3 in DNA: TGTGCCTGGAGTGTGGCAGCTAATCAGCCCCAGCATTTT. The entire variable domain, with the rest obtained from reference TRBV30 and TRBJ1-5, is as follows: SQTIHQWPATLVQPVGSPLSLECTVEGTSNPNLYWYRQAAGRGLQLLFYSVGIGQISSEVPQNLSASRPQDRQFILSSKKLLLSDSGFYLCAWSVAANQPQHFGDGTRLSIL.

The rearrangement joins TRBV27 to TRBJ1-4; no definite D call. Germline CDR1 is MNHEY and CDR2 is SMNVEV (reference sequence). Trimming took off 2 bases at V and 7 bases at J, with 5 bases between the two ends. The CDR3 loop spans 12 amino acids. DNA for the CDR3: TGTGCCAGCAGTTTAATTGGTGAAAAACTGTTTTTT. Translation gives CASSLIGEKLFF. Filled out from reference TRBV27 and TRBJ1-4, the complete variable domain reads EAQVTQNPRYLITVTGKKLTVTCSQNMNHEYMSWYRQDPGLGLRQIYYSMNVEVTDKGDVPEGYKVSRKEKRNFPLILESPSPNQTSLYFCASSLIGEKLFFGSGTQLSVL.

This clonotype appeared a few times. The chain employs TRBV11-2 and TRBJ1-5; tentatively, D is TRBD1 (5 bases). Between the trimmed V and J ends, which lost 3 bases and 6 bases, there was a span of 12 bases. The CDR3 runs to 14 residues. Germline CDR1 SGHAT, CDR2 FQNNGV. CDR3 nucleotide sequence: TGTGCCAGCAGCTTTCTAGGGGTCCGTCAGCCCCAGCATTTT. Protein sequence: CASSFLGVRQPQHF.

The rearrangement joins TRBV7-3 to TRBJ2-3, with TRBD1 as a possible D gene (5 bases). The CDR3 has 15 residues. The V end was cut by 2 bases, the J end by 3 bases, with 12 bases between. Germline-derived CDR1 and CDR2 are SGHTA and FQGTGA. CDR3 sequence reads: CASSLSPGLTDTQYF. The CDR3 bases are TGTGCCAGCAGCTTATCGCCAGGGCTGACAGATACGCAGTATTTT.

This clonotype was seen a handful of times. V is TRBV28 and J is TRBJ2-7, with 16 bases that match TRBD2. The length of the CDR3 is 16 residues. CDR1 and CDR2 from the germline V gene are MDHEN and SYDVKM. Trimming at V came to 5 bases and at J to 5 bases, leaving 6 bases not matched to a gene. CDR3 sequence: CASSGPGLAGGHEQYF. DNA for the CDR3: TGTGCCAGCAGTGGACCGGGACTAGCGGGGGGGCACGAGCAGTACTTC.

This clonotype was counted only a few times. The rearrangement links TRBV18 to TRBJ2-1; maybe TRBD1 (6 bases). Germline values: CDR1 KGHSH, CDR2 LQKENI. V was trimmed by 2 bases and J by 5 bases, leaving 13 bases between them. The CDR3 contains 15 residues. CDR3 loop: CASSPTGLPNNEQFF. In DNA form, the CDR3 reads TGTGCCAGCTCACCAACAGGGCTTCCGAACAATGAGCAGTTCTTC.

In its sample, this clonotype was seen a few times. The chain is built from TRBV19 and TRBJ2-1; the D gene is possibly TRBD1 (6 bases). V shed 6 bases and J shed 2 bases, with 20 bases lying between them. CDR3 length: 17 amino acids. Germline V lookup: CDR1 LNHDA, CDR2 SQIVND (reference sequence). CDR3 region: CASRTLQGQTTYNEQFF. The CDR3 DNA is TGTGCCAGTAGAACCTTACAGGGTCAAACCACCTACAATGAGCAGTTCTTC.

This clonotype was seen once. V and J are TRBV3-1 and TRBJ2-5, with 11 bases lining up with TRBD1. CDR1 LGHDT and CDR2 YNNKEL come from the germline V gene (reference sequence). Losses at the gene ends were 7 bases for V and 5 bases for J; bases not matched to a gene: 18. The CDR3 covers 18 residues. The CDR3 region is CASTLSLVAGTGGETQYF. The CDR3 coding sequence is TGTGCCAGCACCCTTTCCCTCGTGGCCGGGACAGGGGGTGAGACCCAGTACTTC.

The chain recombines TRBV5-1 with TRBJ2-5, with TRBD2 identical over 8 bases. The V segment lost 1 base and the J segment 5 bases; nucleotides outside the gene matches: 10. Germline V gene data show CDR1 as SGHRS and CDR2 as YFSETQ. The CDR3 length is 16 residues. CDR3 in amino acids: CASSLTLAGLAETQYF. The DNA for the CDR3 is TGCGCCAGCAGCTTGACCCTAGCGGGCCTGGCGGAGACCCAGTACTTC.

This chain links TRBV11-2 with TRBJ2-1; 14 positions match TRBD2. The CDR3 totals 20 residues. Trimming at V came to 1 base and at J to 2 bases, leaving 10 bases not matched to a gene. Germline V gives CDR1 SGHAT, CDR2 FQNNGV. CDR3 sequence (DNA): TGTGCCAGCAGCTTAGGGACTAGCGGGGGGATAAGCGGTGCCTACAATGAGCAGTTCTTC. It encodes CASSLGTSGGISGAYNEQFF.

This clonotype was picked up a small number of times. V and J are TRBV12-3 or TRBV12-4 and TRBJ2-5; TRBD2 aligns across 7 bases. The CDR3 length is 14 residues. V was clipped by 6 bases and J by 7 bases; unmatched bases: 11. DNA for the CDR3: TGTGCCAGCAGCCGAGGACTAGGCCAGGGGACCCAGTACTTC. Protein: CASSRGLGQGTQYF.

This clonotype occurred once. The CDR3 coding sequence is TGCAGCGTAACAATCGCACGGAATCAGCCCCAGCATTTT. This sequence encodes CSVTIARNQPQHF. The chain has TRBV29-1 and TRBJ1-5; D uncertain. The ends were cut back, 6 bases at V and 4 bases at J, with 13 bases in the middle. The germline CDR1 and CDR2 sequences are SQVTM and ANQGSEA. The CDR3 is made up of 13 amino acids. Full variable domain (remainder filled in from reference TRBV29-1 and TRBJ1-5): SAVISQKPSRDICQRGTSLTIQCQVDSQVTMMFWYRQQPGQSLTLIATANQGSEATYESGFVIDKFPISRPNLTFSTLTVSNMSPEDSSIYLCSVTIARNQPQHFGDGTRLSIL.

This clonotype has only a few counts. The J gene is TRBJ2-3, the V gene TRBV2, with D hard to call. Deletions cut 8 bases from V and 6 bases from J, with 9 bases between. The germline V gene encodes CDR1 SNHLY and CDR2 FYNNEI. This CDR3 has 11 residues. The CDR3 reads CASLYADTQYF. The DNA of the CDR3 is TGTGCCAGCCTCTACGCGGATACGCAGTATTTT.

The chain has TRBV28 and TRBJ1-6; 9 positions match TRBD1. CDR1 and CDR2 (germline): MDHEN, SYDVKM. J lost 7 bases, V lost 7 bases, and 8 bases had no gene match. This CDR3 region has 15 residues. CDR3 sequence reads: CASKSGDRGNSPLHF. CDR3 DNA sequence: TGTGCCAGCAAATCCGGCGACAGGGGGAATTCACCCCTCCACTTT.

The chain employs TRBV5-6 and TRBJ2-5, with TRBD2 matching 8 bases. The CDR3 extends over 16 amino acids. The germline CDR1 and CDR2 sequences are SGHDT and YYEEEE. V lost 2 bases, J lost 5 bases, and 11 bases stayed unmatched. Written as DNA, the CDR3 is TGTGCCAGCAGCTTCGCCCTTCGGGGGGGCGCGGAGACCCAGTACTTC. It is translated as CASSFALRGGAETQYF.

The count of this clonotype is one. The J gene is TRBJ2-1, the V gene TRBV14; no firm D call. Trimming shortened V by 4 bases and J by 10 bases, and 8 bases separated the two germline ends. This CDR3 is 11 amino acids long. Germline loops: CDR1 SGHDN, CDR2 FVKESK. DNA of the CDR3: TGTGCCAGCAGCCGCATGCACGAGCAGTTCTTC. The encoded protein is CASSRMHEQFF.

The chain uses TRBV2 and TRBJ2-1; 7 bases fit TRBD1. The V and J ends lost 8 bases and 6 bases, in that order; junction bases with no gene match: 10. CDR1 is SNHLY and CDR2 is FYNNEI in the germline V gene. The CDR3 runs 14 residues. CDR3: CASRDSTLRNEQFF. CDR3 DNA: TGTGCCAGCCGGGACAGCACCCTCCGCAATGAGCAGTTCTTC.